The text below deals with one T cell receptor (beta chain). Its cognate antigen is unknown. The data stem from a study of Graves' ophthalmopathy and Graves' hyperthyroidism. CAS ≥3, NOSPECS ≥4, moderate-to-severe activity and duration under 3 months marked donors with ophthalmopathy. Study-wide points: Most clonotypes expanded in thyroid above 0.001 frequency were present in blood too.

CDR3 length equals 15 residues. The V end lost 10 bases, the J end lost 0 bases, and 19 bases lay between the germline ends. From germline, CDR1 is SNHLY and CDR2 FYNNEI. Amplification of TCR beta CDR3 regions used RNA transcripts. HTBI-primed first-round RT-PCR preceded second-round multiplex PCR. MiXCR, run by TCRdb on the multiplex PCR reads, gives a single entry per CDR3 protein. The top ten hold approximately 40% of the sample, which has roughly 230,000 distinct CDR3 sequences, about 22% seen once. This sequence originates from a woman aged 50 to 65 with Graves' ophthalmopathy. The chain has TRBV2 and TRBJ2-7, with TRBD1 as a possible D gene (6 bases). Sequenced material: peripheral blood. CDR3 coding DNA: TGTGCCACCCACGAGCCCCAGGGGCCCTCCTACGAGCAGTACTTC. Amino acid sequence: CATHEPQGPSYEQYF.